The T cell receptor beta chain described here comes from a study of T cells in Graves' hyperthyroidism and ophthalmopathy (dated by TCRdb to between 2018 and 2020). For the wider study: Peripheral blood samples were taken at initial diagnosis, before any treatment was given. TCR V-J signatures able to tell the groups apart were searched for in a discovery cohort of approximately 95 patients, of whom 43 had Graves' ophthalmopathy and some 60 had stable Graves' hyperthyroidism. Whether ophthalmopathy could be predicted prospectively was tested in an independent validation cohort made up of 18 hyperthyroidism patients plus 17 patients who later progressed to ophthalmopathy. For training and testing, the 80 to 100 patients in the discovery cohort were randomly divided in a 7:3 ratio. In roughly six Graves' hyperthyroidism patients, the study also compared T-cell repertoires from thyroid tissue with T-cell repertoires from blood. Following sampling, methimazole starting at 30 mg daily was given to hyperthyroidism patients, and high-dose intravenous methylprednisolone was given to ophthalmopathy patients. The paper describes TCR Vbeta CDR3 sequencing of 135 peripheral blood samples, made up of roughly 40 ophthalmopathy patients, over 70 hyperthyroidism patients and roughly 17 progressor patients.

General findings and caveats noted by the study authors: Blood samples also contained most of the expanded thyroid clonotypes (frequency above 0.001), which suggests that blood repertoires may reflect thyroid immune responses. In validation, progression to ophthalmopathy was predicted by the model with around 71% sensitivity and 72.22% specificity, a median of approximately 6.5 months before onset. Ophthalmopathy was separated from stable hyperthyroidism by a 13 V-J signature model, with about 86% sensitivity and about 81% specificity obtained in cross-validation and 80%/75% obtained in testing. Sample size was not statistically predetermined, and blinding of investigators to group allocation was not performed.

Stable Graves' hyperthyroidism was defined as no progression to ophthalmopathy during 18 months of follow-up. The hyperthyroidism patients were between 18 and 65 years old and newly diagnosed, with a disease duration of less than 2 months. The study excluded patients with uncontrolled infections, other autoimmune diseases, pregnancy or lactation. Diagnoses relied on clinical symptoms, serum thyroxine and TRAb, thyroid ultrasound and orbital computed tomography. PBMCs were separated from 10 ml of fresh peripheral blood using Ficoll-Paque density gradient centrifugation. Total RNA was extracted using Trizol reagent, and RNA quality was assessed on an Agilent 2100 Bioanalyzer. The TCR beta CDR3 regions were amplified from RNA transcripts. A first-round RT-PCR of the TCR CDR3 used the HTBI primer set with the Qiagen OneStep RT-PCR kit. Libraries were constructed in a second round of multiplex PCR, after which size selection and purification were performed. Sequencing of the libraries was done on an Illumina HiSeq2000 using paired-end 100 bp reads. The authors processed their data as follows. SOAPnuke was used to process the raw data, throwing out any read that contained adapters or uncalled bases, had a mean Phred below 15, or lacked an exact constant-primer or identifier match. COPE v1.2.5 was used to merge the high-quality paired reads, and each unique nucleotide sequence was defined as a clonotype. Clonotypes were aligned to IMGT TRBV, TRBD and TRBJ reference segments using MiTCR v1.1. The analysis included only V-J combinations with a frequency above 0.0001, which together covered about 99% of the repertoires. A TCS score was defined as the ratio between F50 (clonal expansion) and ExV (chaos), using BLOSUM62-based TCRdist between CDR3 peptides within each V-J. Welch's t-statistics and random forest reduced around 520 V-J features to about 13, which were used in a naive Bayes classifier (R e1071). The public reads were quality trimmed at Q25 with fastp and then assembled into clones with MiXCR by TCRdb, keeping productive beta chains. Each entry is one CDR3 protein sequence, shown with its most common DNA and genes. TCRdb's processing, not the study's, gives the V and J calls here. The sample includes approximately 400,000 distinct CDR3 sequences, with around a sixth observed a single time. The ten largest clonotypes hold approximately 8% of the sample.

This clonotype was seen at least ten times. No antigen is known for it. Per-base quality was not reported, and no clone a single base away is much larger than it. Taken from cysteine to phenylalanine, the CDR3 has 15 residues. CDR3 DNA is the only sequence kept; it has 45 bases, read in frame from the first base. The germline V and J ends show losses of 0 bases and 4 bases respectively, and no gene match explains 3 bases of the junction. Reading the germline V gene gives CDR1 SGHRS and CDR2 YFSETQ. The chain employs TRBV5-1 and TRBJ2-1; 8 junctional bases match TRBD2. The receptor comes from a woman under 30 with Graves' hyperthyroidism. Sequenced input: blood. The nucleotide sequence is TGCGCCAGCAGCTTGGAAAGCGGGAGTTACAATGAGCAGTTCTTC. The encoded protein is CASSLESGSYNEQFF.